This entry lists 29 T cell receptor beta chains sequenced from one sample in a study of blood T cells in healthy people across ages. With a J-beta primer mix and a sample-barcoded 5' primer, a second PCR ran 7 to 11 cycles. From the 5' RACE reads, TCRdb called clonotypes with MiXCR, one entry per CDR3 protein. This table holds just over 800,000 distinct CDR3 sequences, around 62% found once. The sequenced sample consisted of blood. The receptors derive from a man aged 25-45 years in good health.

This clonotype was found once. The rearrangement joins TRBV2 to TRBJ2-1, with D perhaps assigned TRBD1 or TRBD2 (7 bases each). CDR3 size: 14 residues. The V and J ends lost 6 bases and 8 bases respectively, with 17 bases between them. The germline gives CDR1 SNHLY, CDR2 FYNNEI. This chain's CDR3 is CASRGGDSPYEQFF. The CDR3 DNA reads TGTGCCAGCAGGGGGGGGGACAGCCCCTATGAGCAGTTCTTC.

As DNA, the CDR3 is TGTGCCAGCAGTTCTCTAGGATACACCGGGGAGCTGTTTTTT. This gives the protein CASSSLGYTGELFF. The gene calls are TRBV27 and TRBJ2-2, with no clear D. Per the germline V gene, CDR1 is MNHEY and CDR2 is SMNVEV (reference sequence). V shed 4 bases and J shed 3 bases, with 9 bases lying between them. The CDR3 loop spans 14 amino acids.

The chain joins TRBV4-3 to TRBJ2-1, with D possibly being TRBD2 (5 bases). This CDR3 comprises 16 residues. Trimming stripped 1 base from V and 2 bases from J, with 12 bases between. Germline CDR1 LGHNA, CDR2 YSLEER. The CDR3 DNA reads TGCGCCAGCAGCCAAGGAGGGATAACCCCCTACAATGAGCAGTTCTTC. This gives the protein CASSQGGITPYNEQFF.

This clonotype has just a few counts. The CDR3 DNA is TGCGCCAGCAGCCCCCGGTTGGGGACGGTCTCCTACGAGCAGTACTTC. It yields the protein CASSPRLGTVSYEQYF. The chain carries TRBV4-3 and TRBJ2-7, with D possibly being TRBD1 or TRBD2 (5 bases each). The germline CDR1 and CDR2 sequences are LGHNA and YSLEER. V lost 4 bases and J lost 0, with 16 bases in between. The CDR3 sequence is 16 residues long.

Only a few counts were recorded for this clonotype. This sequence joins TRBV7-2 and TRBJ2-4; 7 bases match TRBD1. This CDR3 spans 14 amino acids. Trimming removed 3 bases from V and 13 bases from J; junction bases left unmatched: 12. Germline-derived CDR1 and CDR2 are SGHTA and FQGNSA. For the CDR3, the DNA is TGTGCCAGCAGCTTCGGACAGGCCCCCGGGGAGCAGTACTTC. Its protein product is CASSFGQAPGEQYF.

This chain uses TRBV9 with TRBJ2-5, with D perhaps TRBD1 or TRBD2 (5 bases each). Germline lookup yields CDR1 SGDLS and CDR2 YYNGEE. V was trimmed by 4 bases and J by 5 bases, leaving 15 bases between them. This CDR3 contains 14 residues. The CDR3 bases are TGTGCCAGCAGCCAAGGGACCGTAAGGGAGACCCAGTACTTC. It encodes CASSQGTVRETQYF.

J is TRBJ1-2 and V is TRBV28, with 8 nucleotides matching TRBD1. Germline assignment: CDR1 MDHEN and CDR2 SYDVKM. The V gene end was trimmed by 5 bases and the J gene end by 6 bases; junction bases not matched to a gene: 14. The CDR3 runs 16 residues. This CDR3 reads CASSLNFGQGVDGYTF. The CDR3 nucleotides read TGTGCCAGCAGTCTTAATTTCGGACAGGGTGTGGATGGCTACACCTTC.

The rearrangement uses TRBV3-1 and TRBJ2-3; D might be TRBD2 (7 bases). The V gene lost 1 base and the J gene lost 5 bases, with 16 bases spanning the gap. The CDR3 consists of 16 residues. Germline CDR1 LGHDT, CDR2 YNNKEL (reference sequence). CDR3 residues: CASSQARTGGRDTQYF. CDR3 DNA: TGTGCCAGCAGCCAAGCAAGAACGGGGGGCCGAGATACGCAGTATTTT.

The chain uses TRBV28 and TRBJ2-2; D possibly corresponds to TRBD1 (6 bases). In germline, CDR1 is MDHEN, CDR2 SYDVKM. Trimming shortened V by 8 bases and J by 0 bases, and 10 bases separated the two germline ends. This CDR3 has 14 amino acids. The CDR3 region is CASGGHPNTGELFF. The CDR3 region has the DNA TGTGCCAGCGGGGGACATCCGAACACCGGGGAGCTGTTTTTT.

The chain links TRBV5-1 to TRBJ2-1, with D perhaps matching TRBD2 (6 bases). The CDR3 is 12 amino acids. V was pared by 2 bases and J by 10 bases, with 10 bases between. The germline CDR1 and CDR2 sequences are SGHRS and YFSETQ. The CDR3 protein is CASSFGLSEQFF. CDR3 bases: TGCGCCAGCAGCTTTGGACTATCCGAGCAGTTCTTC. The whole variable domain, remainder taken from reference TRBV5-1 and TRBJ2-1, is KAGVTQTPRYLIKTRGQQVTLSCSPISGHRSVSWYQQTPGQGLQFLFEYFSETQRNKGNFPGRFSGRQFSNSRSEMNVSTLELGDSALYLCASSFGLSEQFFGPGTRLTVL.

The chain carries TRBV6-5 and TRBJ2-6; maybe TRBD2 (5 bases). The V gene's germline CDR1 is MNHEY and CDR2 SVGAGI. The CDR3 extends over 17 amino acids. Trimming took off 0 bases at V and 0 bases at J, with 9 bases between the two ends. The CDR3 DNA reads TGTGCCAGCAGTTACTCGCGGCGGGCCTCTGGGGCCAACGTCCTGACTTTC. Amino acid sequence: CASSYSRRASGANVLTF.

In this sample, this clonotype turned up a few times. The J gene is TRBJ2-1, the V gene TRBV20-1, with a possible D match to TRBD2 (6 bases). The germline V gene encodes CDR1 DFQATT and CDR2 SNEGSKA (reference sequence). The CDR3 contains 8 residues. DNA for the CDR3: TGCAGACGGGGGGAGCAGTTCTTC. This sequence encodes CRRGEQFF.

The rearrangement joins TRBV10-3 to TRBJ2-6, with 10 bases fitting TRBD1. Germline lookup yields CDR1 ENHRY and CDR2 SYGVKD. V gave up 7 bases and J gave up 2 bases; unmatched junction bases: 11. The CDR3 is 18 amino acids. CDR3 coding DNA: TGTGCCATCAAAGAGGGACAGGGGCTAAGTACTGGGGCCAACGTCCTGACTTTC. This translates into CAIKEGQGLSTGANVLTF.

CDR3 residues: CASSSSGGPQSDTQYF. The CDR3 nucleotides are TGCGCCAGCAGCTCCAGCGGGGGGCCTCAATCAGATACGCAGTATTTT. The V gene is TRBV5-1, the J gene TRBJ2-3, with 9 positions matching TRBD2. Germline CDR1 SGHRS, CDR2 YFSETQ. The CDR3 runs 16 residues. The trim removed 3 bases at V and 4 bases at J, leaving 9 bases unmatched.

This clonotype came up a few times. This rearrangement joins TRBV29-1 to TRBJ2-3, with D unresolved. The CDR3 is 15 amino acids. Germline V gives CDR1 SQVTM, CDR2 ANQGSEA. Trimming took off 1 base at V and 3 bases at J, with 14 bases between the two ends. CDR3 residues: CSVEGQVVGTDTQYF. CDR3 bases: TGCAGCGTTGAAGGTCAAGTCGTTGGGACAGATACGCAGTATTTT.

V is TRBV15 and J is TRBJ2-4, with D maybe TRBD2 (7 bases). Germline V CDR1 and CDR2: LNHNV, YYDKDF (reference sequence). The CDR3 totals 18 residues. Trimming removed 3 bases at V and 8 bases at J, with 26 bases between. Here the CDR3 DNA reads TGTGCCACCAGCAGCCGAAGAGGACTGGCGGGGGCGAGGGACATTCAGTACTTC. Translated, it gives CATSSRRGLAGARDIQYF.

This sequence joins TRBV9 and TRBJ2-5; 8 bases agree with TRBD1. The better agreement between TRBJ2-4 and the DNA end casts doubt on the J call. Per the germline V gene, CDR1 is SGDLS and CDR2 is YYNGEE. CDR3 length equals 13 residues. The CDR3 spells CASSEGQGDIQYF. The CDR3 DNA is TGTGCCAGCAGCGAAGGACAGGGAGACATTCAGTACTTC.

The V gene is TRBV28, the J gene TRBJ2-7; D ambiguous. Germline CDR1 is MDHEN and CDR2 is SYDVKM. Deletions cut 5 bases from V and 2 bases from J, with 10 bases between. This CDR3 is 13 amino acids long. The CDR3 DNA reads TGTGCCAGCAGTGACACCAGCCCCTACGAGCAGTACTTC. Translating gives CASSDTSPYEQYF.

The sample holds a few counts of this clonotype. The chain couples TRBV29-1 to TRBJ2-5; 10 nucleotides agree with TRBD1. Judging by the DNA end, TRBJ2-7 fits better; the J call may be wrong. Germline CDR1 SQVTM, CDR2 ANQGSEA. The CDR3 loop spans 15 amino acids. The CDR3 is CSVEDWDRGIIEQYF. In nucleotides, the CDR3 is TGCAGCGTTGAAGATTGGGACAGGGGTATAATCGAGCAGTACTTC.

This clonotype was seen only a few times. The chain uses TRBV12-3 or TRBV12-4 and TRBJ2-1; D remains ambiguous. V lost 7 bases, J lost 6 bases, and 10 bases lay in between. The CDR3 has 12 amino acids. The CDR3 sequence: CASKAPTNEQFF. DNA for the CDR3: TGTGCCAGCAAAGCCCCTACCAATGAGCAGTTCTTC.

This clonotype showed up many times. The CDR3 is CASSQGTVNTEAFF. CDR3 in DNA: TGCGCCAGCAGCCAAGGTACAGTGAACACTGAAGCTTTCTTT. The chain links TRBV4-3 to TRBJ1-1; unclear D gene. This CDR3 region has 14 residues. Deletions cut 1 base from V and 0 bases from J, with 6 bases between. The V gene's germline CDR1 is LGHNA and CDR2 YSLEER.

This clonotype occurred many times. The chain recombines TRBV20-1 with TRBJ2-1; maybe TRBD1 (5 bases). V was pared by 2 bases and J by 9 bases, with 11 bases between. The CDR3 totals 12 residues. Germline loops: CDR1 DFQATT, CDR2 SNEGSKA (reference sequence). CDR3 protein: CSARRQGGEQFF. The CDR3 DNA reads as TGCAGTGCTAGAAGGCAGGGTGGTGAGCAGTTCTTC.

The chain couples TRBV11-1 to TRBJ1-1, with D hard to call. This CDR3 region has 15 residues. Germline V CDR1 and CDR2: SGHAT, FQDESV (reference sequence). V was pared by 3 bases and J by 4 bases, with 15 bases between. The CDR3 protein is CASSFLFVVGTEAFF. The CDR3, as DNA: TGTGCCAGCAGCTTTCTTTTCGTGGTGGGCACTGAAGCTTTCTTT.

The gene calls are TRBV13 and TRBJ2-4; possible D gene TRBD1, 5 bases. Near its end, the DNA agrees better with TRBJ2-7, so the J call may be wrong. Germline CDR1 and CDR2: PRHDT and FYEKMQ (reference sequence). This CDR3 has 14 residues. As DNA, the CDR3 is TGTGCCAGCAGCTTAATCGGCAGGGTGGGCGAGCAGTACTTC. Protein sequence: CASSLIGRVGEQYF.

The chain links TRBV30 to TRBJ2-4; TRBD2 aligns across 7 bases. The CDR3 length is 11 residues. Per germline, CDR1 GTSNPN and CDR2 SVGIG (reference sequence). The J segment lost 13 bases and the V segment lost 4 bases, leaving 7 bases of the junction unmatched. As DNA, the CDR3 is TGTGCCTGGAACCTTCGGGGGGAACAGTACTTC. Its protein product is CAWNLRGEQYF.

The J gene is TRBJ2-2, the V gene TRBV7-9, with 11 bases fitting TRBD1. CDR1 and CDR2 from the germline V gene are SEHNR and FQNEAQ (reference sequence). The CDR3 is 15 amino acids. The V and J ends lost 4 bases and 3 bases, in that order; junction bases with no gene match: 1. The CDR3 region has the DNA TGTGCCAGCAGCTCGGGACAGGGGGACACCGGGGAGCTGTTTTTT. As protein: CASSSGQGDTGELFF.

The V gene is TRBV12-3 or TRBV12-4, the J gene TRBJ2-4; either TRBD1 or TRBD2 may fit D (5 bases each). The CDR3 is 13 amino acids. The V end was cut by 1 base, the J end by 13 bases, with 14 bases between. CDR3 DNA sequence: TGTGCCAGCAGTTTAGGCAGGATCAGGGAGCAGTACTTC. Translating gives CASSLGRIREQYF.

The chain recombines TRBV4-1 with TRBJ2-3; D perhaps matches TRBD2 (6 bases). CDR3 size: 13 residues. V was pared by 4 bases and J by 5 bases, with 10 bases between. Germline CDR1 is MGHRA and CDR2 is YSYEKL. The CDR3 region has the DNA TGCGCCAGCAGCCGGCCGGGGGAAGATACGCAGTATTTT. Translated: CASSRPGEDTQYF.

CDR3: CASSQDRDRSDPSYNEQYF. For the CDR3, the DNA is TGCGCCAGCAGCCAAGACCGGGACAGGTCCGACCCCTCCTACAATGAGCAGTACTTC. The chain joins TRBV4-3 to TRBJ2-1; 8 nucleotides match TRBD1. Matching the DNA end better, TRBJ2-7 makes the J call doubtful. Germline CDR1 LGHNA, CDR2 YSLEER. This CDR3 is 19 amino acids long.